The sample holds one count of the clone carrying this TCR beta chain. Its antigen is unidentified. This table comes from immunoSEQ multiplex PCR, and its TCRdb copy is limited to in-frame clones, with some not included. The sample carries around 150,000 clones, approximately 90% recorded once. The germline V and J ends were trimmed by 7 bases and 0 bases, with 10 bases remaining between them. The CDR3 totals 14 residues. CDR1 and CDR2 (germline): LGHNA, YNFKEQ. These data originate in a study of T cell responses to AZD1222 COVID-19 vaccine. Study outcomes and limitations: Nearly half of the spike-specific TCRs reportedly recognize variant regions that carry no mutations.

This rearrangement joins TRBV4-2 to TRBJ1-3; D not certain. This TCR was sampled from an adult in good health. The sample here was peripheral blood, taken on day 0 of AZD1222 vaccination. The chain's CDR3 is CASTLTSSGNTIYF. The CDR3 DNA reads as TGTGCCAGCACTTTAACCAGCTCTGGAAACACCATATATTTT.